Below are 18 T cell receptor beta chains sequenced from a single sample in a study of early T cells in non-severe SARS-CoV-2 infection (dated by TCRdb to 2020 to 2022). Libraries were prepared through 5' RACE. The sequencing machine was a NextSeq 500. TCRdb reran the public reads through fastp at Q25 and MiXCR, keeping productive beta chains. Identical CDR3 protein sequences are pooled into one entry, listed with their most common genes and DNA. In all, the sample holds 60,000 or so distinct CDR3 sequences, and approximately 9% of those were seen once. Under 20% of the sample belongs to the ten largest clones. The sample taken for sequencing was whole blood. These receptors came from an adult who was a healthcare worker with PCR-confirmed SARS-CoV-2 infection or an uninfected control (not recorded which).

Many counts were recorded for this clonotype. This chain joins TRBV20-1 and TRBJ2-7, with D perhaps TRBD2 (5 bases). Germline-derived CDR1 and CDR2 are DFQATT and SNEGSKA (reference sequence). The length of the CDR3 is 13 residues. The ends were cut back, 0 bases at V and 2 bases at J, with 8 bases in the middle. The CDR3 loop is CSAREEGPYEQYF. The CDR3 nucleotides are TGCAGTGCTAGAGAAGAGGGCCCCTACGAGCAGTACTTC.

This clonotype was seen at least ten times. This rearrangement joins TRBV5-1 to TRBJ2-7; D is perhaps TRBD1 (5 bases). Trimming removed 5 bases from V and 4 bases from J, with 19 bases in between. The CDR3 is 15 residues long. The V gene's germline CDR1 is SGHRS and CDR2 YFSETQ. CDR3 residues: CASSIRAGSLYEQYF. CDR3 nucleotide sequence: TGCGCCAGCAGTATTCGGGCAGGGTCCTTGTACGAGCAGTACTTC.

This clonotype was seen ten or more times. This chain uses TRBV5-5 with TRBJ1-5; 11 nucleotides line up with TRBD1. The CDR3 is 15 amino acids. The V gene's germline CDR1 is SGHKS and CDR2 YYEKEE (reference sequence). Trimming cost V 0 bases and J 6 bases; bases outside gene matches: 2. CDR3 sequence (DNA): TGTGCCAGCAGCTTGGCGGGACAGGGGGTTCAGCCCCAGCATTTT. Its translation: CASSLAGQGVQPQHF.

This rearrangement joins TRBV25-1 to TRBJ2-5, with 8 bases aligning to TRBD2. This CDR3 has 14 residues. J was trimmed by 2 bases and V by 4 bases; bases with no gene match: 3. Germline loops: CDR1 MGHDK, CDR2 SYGVNS. The CDR3 nucleotides are TGTGCCAGCAGTGTTCGGGGGGGTCAAGAGACCCAGTACTTC. It encodes CASSVRGGQETQYF.

This clonotype appeared many times. This chain connects TRBV11-2 to TRBJ2-1, with a weak D call TRBD2 (5 bases). The length of the CDR3 is 15 residues. Germline CDR1 is SGHAT and CDR2 is FQNNGV. Trimming shortened V by 7 bases and J by 0 bases, and 13 bases separated the two germline ends. The CDR3 coding sequence is TGTGCCAGCACCCTAGCTCCAAGCTCCTACAATGAGCAGTTCTTC. Amino acid sequence: CASTLAPSSYNEQFF.

The table lists this clonotype with many counts. This chain connects TRBV20-1 to TRBJ2-1, with TRBD2 identical over 7 bases. After removal of 6 bases from V and 3 bases from J, the junction contained 8 bases not matched to a gene. This CDR3 has 14 amino acids. From germline, CDR1 is DFQATT and CDR2 SNEGSKA (reference sequence). CDR3 residues: CSAIGDYSYNEQFF. The DNA for the CDR3 is TGCAGTGCCATTGGGGACTACAGCTACAATGAGCAGTTCTTC.

A note on this clonotype: The junction and the germline gene differ at one end; a read error may be behind it. The J gene is TRBJ1-3, the V gene TRBV18, with unresolved D. Germline CDR1 is KGHSH and CDR2 is LQKENI. CDR3 length: 15 amino acids. The CDR3 loop reads CASSAGLSSENTIYF. DNA for the CDR3: TGTGCCAGCTCGGCAGGACTGAGCTCTGAAAACACCATATATTTT. Filled out from reference TRBV18 and TRBJ1-3, the complete variable domain reads NAGVMQNPRHLVRRRGQEARLRCSPMKGHSHVYWYRQLPEEGLKFMVYLQKENIIDESGMPKERFSAEFPKEGPSILRIQQVVRGDSAAYFCASSAGLSSENTIYFGEGSWLTVV.

This clonotype was seen at least ten times. The germline gene is not matched at one end of the junction; a read error may be the cause. The chain recombines TRBV7-7 with TRBJ2-3; 7 bases align to TRBD2. CDR1 and CDR2 from the germline V gene are SSHAT and FNYEAQ (reference sequence). The CDR3 spans 15 residues. In nucleotides, the CDR3 is TGTGCTAGCAGCTTAGGTACGGGAGGATCGGATACGCAGTATTTT. This encodes CASSLGTGGSDTQYF.

This clonotype was found many times. The chain is built from TRBV6-5 and TRBJ2-5, with 8 bases aligning to TRBD2. J gave up 7 bases and V 4 bases, and 5 bases lay outside the gene matches. CDR1 MNHEY and CDR2 SVGAGI come from the germline V gene. The CDR3 is made up of 13 amino acids. The DNA for the CDR3 is TGTGCCAGCAGTTCCGGGGGGGGCAGGACCCAGTACTTC. Its protein is CASSSGGGRTQYF.

This clonotype was picked up many times. The chain combines TRBV3-1 with TRBJ2-5; D is undetermined. The CDR3 spans 14 residues. V shed 0 bases and J shed 6 bases, with 11 bases lying between them. Germline V CDR1 and CDR2: LGHDT, YNNKEL (reference sequence). The CDR3 DNA sequence: TGTGCCAGCAGCCAAGAGGACGGAGAAAAGACCCAGTACTTC. It yields the protein CASSQEDGEKTQYF.

This clonotype was found many times. The chain uses TRBV5-1 and TRBJ1-1, with 11 bases matching TRBD1. This CDR3 contains 16 residues. V shed 4 bases and J 1 base; nucleotides not matched to a gene: 6. The germline gives CDR1 SGHRS, CDR2 YFSETQ. In DNA, the CDR3 is TGCGCCAGCAGCGTCGGACAGGGGGCCGGGAACACTGAAGCTTTCTTT. This translates into CASSVGQGAGNTEAFF.

The CDR3 reads CASSQDPFRMVSYGYTF. The CDR3 DNA follows: TGCGCCAGCAGCCAAGATCCCTTCCGGATGGTGTCCTATGGCTACACCTTC. The chain is built from TRBV4-1 and TRBJ1-2; D remains unclear. V lost 0 bases and J 4 bases, leaving 18 bases between the germline ends. This CDR3 region has 17 residues. The V gene's germline CDR1 is MGHRA and CDR2 YSYEKL.

This clonotype has only a few counts. The J gene is TRBJ2-3, the V gene TRBV29-1; D not resolved. CDR1 and CDR2 (germline): SQVTM, ANQGSEA. This CDR3 has 11 residues. Trimming removed 1 base at V and 11 bases at J, with 10 bases between. Written as DNA, the CDR3 is TGCAGCGTTGAAGTGGACGCCCTGCAGTATTTT. Translated, it gives CSVEVDALQYF.

The rearrangement links TRBV2 to TRBJ2-2; tentative D call: TRBD1 (6 bases). The V end was cut by 5 bases, the J end by 3 bases, with 7 bases between. The CDR3 has 13 amino acids. Germline assignment: CDR1 SNHLY and CDR2 FYNNEI. Here the CDR3 reads CASSHRDTGELFF. In nucleotides, the CDR3 is TGTGCCAGCAGTCACAGGGACACCGGGGAGCTGTTTTTT.

This clonotype was counted at least ten times. The chain employs TRBV11-2 and TRBJ2-5, with 11 bases aligning to TRBD2. CDR1 and CDR2 (germline): SGHAT, FQNNGV. V trimming: 5 bases; J trimming: 3 bases; junction bases outside the gene matches: 5. The CDR3 length is 15 residues. CDR3 amino acids: CASSARLAGKETQYF. CDR3 sequence (DNA): TGTGCCAGCAGCGCCCGACTAGCGGGAAAAGAGACCCAGTACTTC.

This chain uses TRBV28 with TRBJ1-5, with a possible D match to TRBD1 (5 bases). This CDR3 is 14 amino acids long. Germline CDR1 and CDR2: MDHEN and SYDVKM. V shed 4 bases and J shed 0 bases, with 7 bases lying between them. CDR3 in amino acids: CASSYTGSNQPQHF. In DNA, the CDR3 is TGTGCCAGCAGTTATACAGGTAGCAATCAGCCCCAGCATTTT.

Sample share makes this clonotype medium-sized. This chain uses TRBV7-3 with TRBJ2-1; D is perhaps TRBD1 or TRBD2 (5 bases each). The CDR3 runs 15 residues. Germline V CDR1 and CDR2: SGHTA, FQGTGA. Trimming took 1 base from V and 8 from J, leaving 15 bases between them. The chain's CDR3 is CASSLIGDGGDEQFF. The CDR3, as DNA: TGTGCCAGCAGCTTAATAGGGGACGGAGGAGATGAGCAGTTCTTC.

Many counts were recorded for this clonotype. The chain recombines TRBV27 with TRBJ2-7, with D uncertain. The germline CDR1 and CDR2 sequences are MNHEY and SMNVEV (reference sequence). This CDR3 region has 17 residues. V shed 3 bases and J shed 3 bases, with 21 bases lying between them. This CDR3 is CASSFRRGLGVVYEQYF. The CDR3 nucleotides read TGTGCCAGCAGTTTTAGACGCGGCCTAGGTGTGGTCTACGAGCAGTACTTC.